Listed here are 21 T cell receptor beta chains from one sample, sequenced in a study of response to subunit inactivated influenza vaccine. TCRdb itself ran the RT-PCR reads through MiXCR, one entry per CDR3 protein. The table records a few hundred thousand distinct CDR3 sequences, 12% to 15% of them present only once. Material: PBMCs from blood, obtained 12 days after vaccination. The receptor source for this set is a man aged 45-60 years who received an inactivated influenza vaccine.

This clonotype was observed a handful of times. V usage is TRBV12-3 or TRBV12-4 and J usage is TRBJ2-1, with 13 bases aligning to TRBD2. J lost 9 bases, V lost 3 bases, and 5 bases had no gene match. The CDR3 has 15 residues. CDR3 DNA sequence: TGTGCCAGCAGTTTCACTAGCGGGGGGGCCAGTGAGCAGTTCTTC. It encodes CASSFTSGGASEQFF.

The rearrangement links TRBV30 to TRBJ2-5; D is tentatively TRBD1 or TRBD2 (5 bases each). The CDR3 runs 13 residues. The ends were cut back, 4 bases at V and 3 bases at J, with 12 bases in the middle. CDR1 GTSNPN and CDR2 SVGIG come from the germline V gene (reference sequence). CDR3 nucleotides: TGTGCCTGGACCCCAGGGACCAAAGAGACCCAGTACTTC. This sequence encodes CAWTPGTKETQYF.

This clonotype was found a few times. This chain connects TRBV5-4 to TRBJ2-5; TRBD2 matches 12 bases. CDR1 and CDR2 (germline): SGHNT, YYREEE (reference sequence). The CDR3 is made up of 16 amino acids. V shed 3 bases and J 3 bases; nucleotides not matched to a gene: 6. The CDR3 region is CASSSRTSGDKETQYF. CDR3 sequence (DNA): TGTGCCAGCAGCTCAAGGACTAGCGGGGATAAAGAGACCCAGTACTTC.

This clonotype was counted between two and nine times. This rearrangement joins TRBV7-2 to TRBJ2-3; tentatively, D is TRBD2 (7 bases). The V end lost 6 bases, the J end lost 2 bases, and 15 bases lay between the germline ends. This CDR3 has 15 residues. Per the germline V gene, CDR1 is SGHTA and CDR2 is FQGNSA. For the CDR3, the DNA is TGTGCCAGCAGTTACGGGGGGCGCCCCACAGATACGCAGTATTTT. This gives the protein CASSYGGRPTDTQYF.

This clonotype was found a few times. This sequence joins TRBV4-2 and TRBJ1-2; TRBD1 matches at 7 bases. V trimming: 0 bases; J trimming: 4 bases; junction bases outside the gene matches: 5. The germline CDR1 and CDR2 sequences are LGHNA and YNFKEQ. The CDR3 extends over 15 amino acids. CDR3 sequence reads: CASSQDIQGFYGYTF. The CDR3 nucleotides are TGTGCCAGCAGCCAAGACATACAGGGGTTCTATGGCTACACCTTC.

Here the CDR3 reads CASSLTGGGQYF. In DNA, the CDR3 is TGTGCCAGCAGTCTTACAGGGGGCGGGCAGTACTTC. The J gene is TRBJ2-7, the V gene TRBV6-5; 9 bases match TRBD1. Germline CDR1 is MNHEY and CDR2 is SVGAGI. This CDR3 region has 12 residues. Trimming cost V 5 bases and J 9 bases; bases outside gene matches: 5.

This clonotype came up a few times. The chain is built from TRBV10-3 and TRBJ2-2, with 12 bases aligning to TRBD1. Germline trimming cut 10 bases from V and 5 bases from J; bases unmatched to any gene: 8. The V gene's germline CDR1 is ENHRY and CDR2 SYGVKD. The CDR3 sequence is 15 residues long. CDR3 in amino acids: CASEPGQGATGELFF. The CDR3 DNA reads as TGTGCCAGTGAACCGGGACAGGGGGCTACCGGGGAGCTGTTTTTT.

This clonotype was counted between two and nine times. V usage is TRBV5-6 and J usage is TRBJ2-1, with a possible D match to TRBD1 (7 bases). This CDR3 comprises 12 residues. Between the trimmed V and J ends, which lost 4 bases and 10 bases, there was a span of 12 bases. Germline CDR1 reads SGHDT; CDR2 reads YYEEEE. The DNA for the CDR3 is TGTGCCAGCAGCGAACAGGGGAGGGAGCAGTTCTTC. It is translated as CASSEQGREQFF.

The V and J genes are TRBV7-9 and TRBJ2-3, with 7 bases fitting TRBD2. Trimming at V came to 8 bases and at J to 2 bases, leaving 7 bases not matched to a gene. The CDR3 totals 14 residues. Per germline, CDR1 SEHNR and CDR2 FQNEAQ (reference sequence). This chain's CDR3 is CASGPTSNTDTQYF. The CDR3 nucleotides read TGTGCCAGCGGACCGACTAGCAACACAGATACGCAGTATTTT.

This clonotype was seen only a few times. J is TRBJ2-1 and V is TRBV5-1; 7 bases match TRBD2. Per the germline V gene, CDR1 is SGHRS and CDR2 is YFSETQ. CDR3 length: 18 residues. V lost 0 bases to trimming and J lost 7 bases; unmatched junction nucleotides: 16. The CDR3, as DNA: TGCGCCAGCAGCTTGGGAACGTCGGCGGGAGACCCTTTGAATGAGCAGTTCTTC. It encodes CASSLGTSAGDPLNEQFF.

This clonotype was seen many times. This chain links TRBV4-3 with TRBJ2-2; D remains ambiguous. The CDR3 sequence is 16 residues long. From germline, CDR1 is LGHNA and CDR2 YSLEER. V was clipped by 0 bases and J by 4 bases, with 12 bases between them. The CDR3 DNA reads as TGCGCCAGCAGCCAAGATCTCCGGCAGCCCACCGGGGAGCTGTTTTTT. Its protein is CASSQDLRQPTGELFF.

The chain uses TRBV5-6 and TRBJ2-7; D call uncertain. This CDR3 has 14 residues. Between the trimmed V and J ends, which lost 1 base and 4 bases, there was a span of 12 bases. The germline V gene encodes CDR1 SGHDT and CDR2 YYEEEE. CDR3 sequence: CASSLYLTLYEQYF. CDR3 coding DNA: TGTGCCAGCAGCTTGTATTTGACTCTGTACGAGCAGTACTTC.

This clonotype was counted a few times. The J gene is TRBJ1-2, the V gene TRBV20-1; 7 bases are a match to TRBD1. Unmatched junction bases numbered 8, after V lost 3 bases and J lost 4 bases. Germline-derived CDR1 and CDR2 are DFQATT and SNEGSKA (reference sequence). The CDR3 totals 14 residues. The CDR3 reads CSARRQGVGYGYTF. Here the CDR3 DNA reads TGCAGTGCTAGGCGCCAGGGGGTCGGCTATGGCTACACCTTC.

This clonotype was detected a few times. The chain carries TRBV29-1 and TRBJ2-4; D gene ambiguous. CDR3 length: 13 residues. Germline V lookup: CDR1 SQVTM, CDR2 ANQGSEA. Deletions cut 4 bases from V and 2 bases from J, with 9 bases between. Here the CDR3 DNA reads TGCAGCGTTGGGCTTAGGACCAAAAACATTCAGTACTTC. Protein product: CSVGLRTKNIQYF.

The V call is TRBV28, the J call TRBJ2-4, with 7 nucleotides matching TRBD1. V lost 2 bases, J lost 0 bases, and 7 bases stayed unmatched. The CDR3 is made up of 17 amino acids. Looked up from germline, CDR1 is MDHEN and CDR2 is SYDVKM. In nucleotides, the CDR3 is TGTGCCAGCAGTTTACCCTGGACAGGACTAGCCAAAAACATTCAGTACTTC. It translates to CASSLPWTGLAKNIQYF.

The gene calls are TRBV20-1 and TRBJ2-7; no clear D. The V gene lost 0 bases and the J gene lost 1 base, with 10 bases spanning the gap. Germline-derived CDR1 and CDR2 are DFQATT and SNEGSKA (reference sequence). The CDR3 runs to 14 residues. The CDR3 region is CSARDPMASYEQYF. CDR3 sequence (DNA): TGCAGTGCTAGAGATCCCATGGCATCCTACGAGCAGTACTTC.

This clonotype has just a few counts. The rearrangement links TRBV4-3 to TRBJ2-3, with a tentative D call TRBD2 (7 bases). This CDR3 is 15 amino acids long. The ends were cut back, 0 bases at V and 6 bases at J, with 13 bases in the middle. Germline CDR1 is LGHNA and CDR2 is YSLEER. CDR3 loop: CASSQDGGPSDTQYF. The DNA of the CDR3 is TGCGCCAGCAGCCAAGACGGGGGGCCCTCGGATACGCAGTATTTT.

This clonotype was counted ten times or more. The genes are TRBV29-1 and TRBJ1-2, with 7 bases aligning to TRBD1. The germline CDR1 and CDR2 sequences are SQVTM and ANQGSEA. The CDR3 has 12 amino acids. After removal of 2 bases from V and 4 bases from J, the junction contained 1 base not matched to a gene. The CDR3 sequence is CSVERQGYGYTF. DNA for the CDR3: TGCAGCGTTGAACGACAGGGCTATGGCTACACCTTC.

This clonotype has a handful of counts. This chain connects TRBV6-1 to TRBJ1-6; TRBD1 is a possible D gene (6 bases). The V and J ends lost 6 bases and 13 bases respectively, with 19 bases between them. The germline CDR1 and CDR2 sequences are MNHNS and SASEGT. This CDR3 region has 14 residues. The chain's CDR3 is CASSSPAGQTPLHF. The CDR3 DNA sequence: TGTGCCAGCAGCTCTCCGGCCGGACAGACGCCCCTCCACTTT.

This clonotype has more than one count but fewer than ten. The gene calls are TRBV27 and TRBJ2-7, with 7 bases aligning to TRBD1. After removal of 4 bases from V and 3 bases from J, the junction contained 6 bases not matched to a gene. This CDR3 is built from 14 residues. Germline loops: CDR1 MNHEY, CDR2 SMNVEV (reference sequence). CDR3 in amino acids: CASSWGQKNYEQYF. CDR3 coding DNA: TGTGCCAGCAGTTGGGGACAGAAGAACTACGAGCAGTACTTC.

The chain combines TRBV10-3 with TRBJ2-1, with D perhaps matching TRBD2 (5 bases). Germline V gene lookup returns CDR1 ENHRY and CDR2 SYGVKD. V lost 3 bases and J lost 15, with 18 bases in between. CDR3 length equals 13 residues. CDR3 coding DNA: TGTGCCATCAGTGACCTCAGCGCCGCCAGCGGGTTCTTC. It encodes CAISDLSAASGFF.